The source of this T cell receptor (beta chain) is a study of T cells after posttransplantation cyclophosphamide. This CDR3 has 14 residues. Per germline, CDR1 KGHSH and CDR2 LQKENI. The germline V and J ends were trimmed by 3 bases and 3 bases, with 12 bases remaining between them. Data came from immunoSEQ multiplex PCR; TCRdb stores just in-frame clones and leaves some out. The sample holds tens of thousands of clones, roughly 93% seen once. The sequence was obtained from a woman under 40 in good health and a related stem cell transplant donor. The sequencing sample was made of PBMCs. The rearrangement joins TRBV18 to TRBJ2-7; no clear D. The CDR3 reads CASSPGPTHYEQYF. CDR3 coding DNA: TGTGCCAGCTCACCCGGCCCGACCCACTACGAGCAGTACTTC. The variable domain in full, with the rest retrieved from reference TRBV18 and TRBJ2-7, is NAGVMQNPRHLVRRRGQEARLRCSPMKGHSHVYWYRQLPEEGLKFMVYLQKENIIDESGMPKERFSAEFPKEGPSILRIQQVVRGDSAAYFCASSPGPTHYEQYFGPGTRLTVT.